These T cell receptor beta chains were read from a single sample in a study of OX40 agonist ivuxolimab in advanced cancers. Only in-frame clones appear in the TCRdb table, and some are missing; sequencing was by immunoSEQ multiplex PCR. The sample includes about 37,000 clones, roughly 91% of them seen just once. The source material was CD4+ or CD8+ T cells sorted from blood, sampled in a trial of the OX40 agonist ivuxolimab. These receptors were obtained from an adult with an advanced solid tumor such as melanoma, head and neck, liver or kidney cancer. Both conserved end residues are trimmed from each CDR3.

j_gene,v_gene,CDR3aa
TRBJ1-1,TRBV19,ASSIPGLDTEAF
TRBJ1-1,TRBV5-1,ASSLPGQTNTEAF
TRBJ2-7,TRBV6-1,ASSESRAEQY
TRBJ1-4,TRBV5-1,ASSLQPGQGNEKLF
TRBJ1-5,TRBV7-9,ASSLYRTGGEVGNQPQH
TRBJ2-7,TRBV18,ASSPSLGRAYEQY
TRBJ2-7,TRBV9,ASSAKSGQSYYEQY
TRBJ1-5,TRBV27,ASKGGSQPQH
TRBJ1-1,TRBV4-2,ASSQVGGLFRNTEAF
TRBJ2-7,TRBV2,ASTERGGTGPK
TRBJ1-2,TRBV19,ASSITVPVRGYT
TRBJ2-7,TRBV19,ASTPAGGGTYEQY
TRBJ1-2,TRBV6-1,ASNMDNSYGYT
TRBJ1-2,TRBV6-6,ASSPGTDSGYT
TRBJ2-2,TRBV4-1,ASRHPKPSKPTGELF
TRBJ1-1,TRBV27,ASSQYRPGTGSEAF
TRBJ2-7,TRBV5-6,ASSDSRQGGYEQY
TRBJ2-7,TRBV11-2,ASSRSTGSAYEQY
TRBJ2-5,TRBV7-2,ASSLRTEAQY
TRBJ2-5,TRBV7-3,ASSLGALETQY
TRBJ2-3,TRBV2,ASIPTGGPGDTQY
TRBJ1-2,TRBV30,AWRKDRGEGYT
TRBJ1-1,TRBV27,ASSWTRGRGTEAF
TRBJ2-2,TRBV2,ASSPDSQGHGELF
TRBJ2-3,TRBV11-2,ASSFGLVASTDTQY
TRBJ1-4,TRBV19,ATLSRGREEKLF
TRBJ2-1,TRBV6-6,ASTYSQANEQF
TRBJ2-4,TRBV5-4,ASSAGSSENIQY
TRBJ2-3,TRBV10-1,ASSERETDTQY
TRBJ2-5,TRBV7-8,ASTLLRGGATGSETQY
TRBJ2-2,TRBV10-3,AISPGQGGTGELF
TRBJ2-2,TRBV19,ASSGAPGLAGVNTGELF
TRBJ1-2,TRBV11-2,ASSPTGQGKNGYT
TRBJ1-1,TRBV10-3,AISEKGGAF
TRBJ1-2,TRBV19,ASRYDVNYGYT
TRBJ2-2,TRBV12-5,ASGFYLDRVVTGELF
TRBJ1-4,TRBV11-2,ASSLEGGLGEKLF
TRBJ1-2,TRBV6-6,ASSLGRDYGYT
TRBJ2-5,TRBV13,ASSPAFGETQY
TRBJ1-1,TRBV19,ATRRQLNTEAF
TRBJ2-5,TRBV7-9,ASGLAGIQETQY